What follows are 10 T cell receptor beta chains derived from one specimen sequenced in a study of cytomegalovirus exposure and HLA in healthy donors. The PCR was carried out with 60 Vbeta primers and 13 Jbeta primers. Using immunoSEQ multiplex PCR, the repertoire was profiled, and TCRdb retains in-frame clones only, with some absent. The repertoire has over 150,000 clones, 60% to 80% of them found once; the top ten carry roughly 2.8%. The sequenced sample consisted of PBMCs. All receptors derive from a woman aged 25 to 39 in good health and CMV-seropositive.

The chain employs TRBV6-5 and TRBJ2-7, with D perhaps matching TRBD1 (5 bases). The CDR3 runs to 14 residues. CDR1 and CDR2 from the germline V gene are MNHEY and SVGAGI. V gave up 0 bases and J gave up 1 base, with 7 bases separating them. CDR3 DNA sequence: TGTGCCAGCAGTTACTCGAGGACATCCTACGAGCAGTACTTC. This encodes CASSYSRTSYEQYF.

This clone was counted between two and nine times. V is TRBV10-1 and J is TRBJ2-7, with 7 bases lining up with TRBD2. V dropped 3 bases and J dropped 6; count of bases not matched to a gene: 5. CDR1 and CDR2 (germline): WNHNN, SYGVQD (reference sequence). The CDR3 is 13 amino acids. The CDR3 DNA is TGCGCCAGCAGTGAAGTGACTAGCAGCGAGCAGTACTTC. Translation gives CASSEVTSSEQYF.

The J gene is TRBJ1-1, the V gene TRBV15, with 11 nucleotides matching TRBD1. The CDR3 covers 17 residues. Germline V gives CDR1 LNHNV, CDR2 YYDKDF (reference sequence). V dropped 1 base and J dropped 1; count of bases not matched to a gene: 5. CDR3 DNA sequence: TGTGCCACCAGCAGAGCGGGACAGGGGGTATGGAACACTGAAGCTTTCTTT. Translating it yields CATSRAGQGVWNTEAFF.

The rearrangement joins TRBV27 to TRBJ1-2; the D gene is possibly TRBD1 (5 bases). CDR3 size: 14 residues. The V gene's germline CDR1 is MNHEY and CDR2 SMNVEV (reference sequence). Trimming cost V 8 bases and J 4 bases, with 17 bases left between them. The CDR3 is CASSAGTAGYGYTF. The CDR3 DNA is TGTGCCAGCTCGGCGGGGACCGCGGGCTATGGCTACACCTTC.

This clone was detected only once. The rearrangement uses TRBV5-5 and TRBJ2-3; 10 bases are a match to TRBD2. V was clipped by 0 bases and J by 4 bases; unmatched bases: 5. The CDR3 totals 16 residues. The germline CDR1 and CDR2 sequences are SGHKS and YYEKEE (reference sequence). CDR3 residues: CASSLVTSGIPDTQYF. The CDR3 DNA reads as TGTGCCAGCAGCTTGGTTACTAGCGGGATACCAGATACGCAGTATTTT.

CDR3 amino acids: CASSQGNPHEQYF. In DNA, the CDR3 is TGTGCCAGCAGTCAGGGGAACCCCCACGAGCAGTACTTC. The chain combines TRBV27 with TRBJ2-7; a weak D match, TRBD1 (6 bases). Germline V gene data show CDR1 as MNHEY and CDR2 as SMNVEV (reference sequence). The CDR3 has 13 amino acids. Trimming cost V 5 bases and J 5 bases, with 13 bases left between them.

The chain has TRBV6-4 and TRBJ1-4, with 8 bases fitting TRBD1. From germline, CDR1 is MRHNA and CDR2 SNTAGT. The J segment lost 7 bases and the V segment lost 2 bases, leaving 0 bases of the junction unmatched. The CDR3 has 13 residues. The CDR3 DNA reads TGTGCCAGCAGTGACGGGACAGGTGAAAAACTGTTTTTT. Its protein product is CASSDGTGEKLFF.

The chain has TRBV5-5 and TRBJ2-7, with D uncertain. V was clipped by 0 bases and J by 1 base, with 5 bases between them. Germline CDR1 reads SGHKS; CDR2 reads YYEKEE (reference sequence). This CDR3 has 13 amino acids. The CDR3 here is CASSLVQSYEQYF. DNA of the CDR3: TGTGCCAGCAGCTTGGTTCAATCCTACGAGCAGTACTTC.

V and J are TRBV5-4 and TRBJ2-1; 14 bases line up with TRBD2. Germline loops: CDR1 SGHNT, CDR2 YYREEE (reference sequence). This CDR3 contains 15 residues. V gave up 5 bases and J gave up 10 bases; unmatched junction bases: 8. CDR3 nucleotides: TGTGCCAGCAGGCCGGGACTAGCGGGAGAGGGAGAGCAGTTCTTC. This codes for CASRPGLAGEGEQFF. The full variable domain, its missing parts supplied by reference TRBV5-4 and TRBJ2-1, is ETGVTQSPTHLIKTRGQQVTLRCSSQSGHNTVSWYQQALGQGPQFIFQYYREEENGRGNFPPRFSGLQFPNYSSELNVNALELDDSALYLCASRPGLAGEGEQFFGPGTRLTVL.

The V call is TRBV10-1, the J call TRBJ2-1; D might be TRBD2 (5 bases). The germline V gene encodes CDR1 WNHNN and CDR2 SYGVQD (reference sequence). Deletions cut 0 bases from V and 6 bases from J, with 21 bases between. There are 18 residues in the CDR3. The CDR3 region is CASSESAVASPYTNEQFF. Written as DNA, the CDR3 is TGCGCCAGCAGTGAGTCGGCGGTAGCGAGCCCCTACACCAATGAGCAGTTCTTC.